The 29 T cell receptor beta chains given below trace back to one sample, sequenced in a study of early T cells in non-severe SARS-CoV-2 infection. One entry per CDR3 protein results from TCRdb running MiXCR on the 5' RACE reads. The table includes some 32,000 distinct CDR3 sequences, approximately 5.9% detected once. What was sequenced was whole blood. All receptors derive from an adult who was a healthcare worker with PCR-confirmed SARS-CoV-2 infection or an uninfected control (not recorded which).

The chain links TRBV11-2 to TRBJ2-1; TRBD2 aligns across 14 bases. V dropped 7 bases and J dropped 10; count of bases not matched to a gene: 12. The CDR3 has 16 amino acids. From germline, CDR1 is SGHAT and CDR2 FQNNGV. The CDR3 DNA sequence: TGTGCCAGCACCGTCTCCGGGACTAGCGGGAGTGGGGAGCAGTTCTTC. Protein product: CASTVSGTSGSGEQFF.

The chain is built from TRBV2 and TRBJ2-1, with TRBD1 identical over 12 bases. This CDR3 has 15 amino acids. CDR1 is SNHLY, CDR2 FYNNEI, per germline. Germline trimming cut 6 bases from V and 7 bases from J; bases unmatched to any gene: 7. In DNA, the CDR3 is TGTGCCAGCAGGGCCGGGACAGGGGGCTATAATGAGCAGTTCTTC. Amino acid sequence: CASRAGTGGYNEQFF.

This clonotype was picked up many times. The CDR3 region is CSARDTAAKDEQYF. The CDR3 DNA sequence: TGCAGTGCTAGAGATACAGCGGCGAAGGACGAGCAGTACTTC. The rearrangement links TRBV20-1 to TRBJ2-7, with a possible D match to TRBD2 (5 bases). This CDR3 has 14 amino acids. The germline V gene has CDR1 DFQATT and CDR2 SNEGSKA (reference sequence). Deletions cut 0 bases from V and 5 bases from J, with 14 bases between.

With regard to this clonotype: A much larger clone sits a single nucleotide away, making a read error possible. The chain uses TRBV7-3 and TRBJ2-2; TRBD1 is a possible D gene (5 bases). The CDR3 is made up of 15 amino acids. Trimming cost V 5 bases and J 5 bases, with 15 bases left between them. CDR1 is SGHTA, CDR2 FQGTGA, per germline. CDR3 loop: CASSQVRAWTGELFF. In DNA, the CDR3 is TGTGCCAGCAGCCAGGTCAGGGCGTGGACCGGGGAGCTGTTTTTT. Drawing the rest from reference TRBV7-3 and TRBJ2-2, the complete variable domain is GAGVSQTPSNKVTEKGKYVELRCDPISGHTALYWYRQSLGQGPEFLIYFQGTGAADDSGLPNDRFFAVRPEGSVSTLKIQRTERGDSAVYLCASSQVRAWTGELFFGEGSRLTVL.

In this sample, this clonotype turned up many times. The chain employs TRBV6-6 and TRBJ2-7; D uncertain. V was shortened by 6 bases and J by 4 bases, with 10 bases between the two germline ends. Germline loops: CDR1 MNHNY, CDR2 SVGAGI (reference sequence). The CDR3 contains 12 residues. The CDR3 reads CASSPGRYEQYF. In nucleotides, the CDR3 is TGTGCCAGCAGCCCAGGTCGGTACGAGCAGTACTTC.

This clonotype was recorded many times. V gene TRBV6-5 combines with J gene TRBJ2-7, with D possibly matching TRBD2 (5 bases). This CDR3 is 12 amino acids long. Between the trimmed V and J ends, which lost 6 bases and 6 bases, there was a span of 12 bases. Germline V gene lookup returns CDR1 MNHEY and CDR2 SVGAGI. The CDR3 nucleotides read TGTGCCAGCAGCCCGAGTGCGGGCGAGCAGTACTTC. Translation gives CASSPSAGEQYF.

This clonotype was observed many times. This chain connects TRBV20-1 to TRBJ2-5, with TRBD2 matching over 12 bases. The V and J ends lost 3 bases and 4 bases, in that order; junction bases with no gene match: 6. Germline CDR1 DFQATT, CDR2 SNEGSKA (reference sequence). This CDR3 has 15 amino acids. The CDR3 sequence is CSARSSGRARETQYF. CDR3 nucleotides: TGCAGTGCTAGGTCTAGCGGGAGGGCCCGAGAGACCCAGTACTTC.

This clonotype has only a few counts. J is TRBJ2-3 and V is TRBV5-1; D is possibly TRBD2 (5 bases). V lost 0 bases and J lost 0, with 11 bases in between. This CDR3 comprises 16 residues. Germline V gene lookup returns CDR1 SGHRS and CDR2 YFSETQ. CDR3 DNA: TGCGCCAGCAGCTTGGTGGGGAGACTGAGCACAGATACGCAGTATTTT. This sequence encodes CASSLVGRLSTDTQYF.

This clonotype has a count of ten or more. The CDR3 spells CASSRPGREEQYF. The CDR3 coding sequence is TGTGCCAGCTCACGCCCAGGCAGGGAGGAGCAGTACTTC. The V call is TRBV18, the J call TRBJ2-7, with D perhaps matching TRBD1 or TRBD2 (5 bases each). CDR3 length: 13 residues. The V and J ends lost 4 bases and 7 bases respectively, with 14 bases between them. Germline CDR1 KGHSH, CDR2 LQKENI.

The chain joins TRBV27 to TRBJ1-2, with 8 bases matching TRBD1. The CDR3 extends over 13 amino acids. CDR1 and CDR2 from the germline V gene are MNHEY and SMNVEV (reference sequence). The V gene end was trimmed by 6 bases and the J gene end by 4 bases; junction bases not matched to a gene: 4. The CDR3 DNA follows: TGTGCCAGCAGGACAGGGGTCGGCTATGGCTACACCTTC. Protein: CASRTGVGYGYTF.

This clonotype occurred a few times. The rearrangement uses TRBV7-2 and TRBJ2-7; D is possibly TRBD2 (6 bases). Looked up from germline, CDR1 is SGHTA and CDR2 is FQGNSA. V lost 4 bases to trimming and J lost 0 bases, with 13 bases between them. This CDR3 comprises 15 residues. CDR3 amino acids: CASSSLPGVSYEQYF. In nucleotides, the CDR3 is TGTGCCAGCAGCTCCCTACCGGGGGTCTCCTACGAGCAGTACTTC.

This clonotype was recorded many times. The rearrangement joins TRBV29-1 to TRBJ2-7; 11 bases align to TRBD2. V trimming: 7 bases; J trimming: 4 bases; junction bases outside the gene matches: 39. CDR3 length: 24 amino acids. Germline loops: CDR1 SQVTM, CDR2 ANQGSEA. The CDR3 bases are TGCAGCGGAGGGGTTGGACAGAGCAAAACCGGGACTAGCGGACGAGTGGGAATTTGGTACGAGCAGTACTTC. Translation: CSGGVGQSKTGTSGRVGIWYEQYF.

This clonotype was recorded many times. This chain links TRBV5-4 with TRBJ2-7; D is unclear. CDR3 length: 11 amino acids. V was pared by 4 bases and J by 12 bases, with 14 bases between. Germline loops: CDR1 SGHNT, CDR2 YYREEE (reference sequence). The CDR3, as DNA: TGTGCCAGCAGCCCCCCCCAGAAGCGGTACTTC. Translation: CASSPPQKRYF.

This clonotype came up a few times. The J gene is TRBJ2-3, the V gene TRBV3-1; TRBD1 aligns across 11 bases. The germline V gene encodes CDR1 LGHDT and CDR2 YNNKEL (reference sequence). CDR3 length: 16 residues. V lost 1 base, J lost 4 bases, and 4 bases stayed unmatched. The CDR3 nucleotides are TGTGCCAGCAGCCAAGGGCCGGGACAGGGGGCAGATACGCAGTATTTT. Its protein is CASSQGPGQGADTQYF.

This clonotype appeared many times. The chain employs TRBV11-2 and TRBJ2-5; 12 bases fit TRBD2. Germline V gene data show CDR1 as SGHAT and CDR2 as FQNNGV. The CDR3 is 16 residues long. The V and J ends lost 5 bases and 5 bases, in that order; junction bases with no gene match: 9. CDR3 sequence: CASSPPRLAGVETQYF. The CDR3 DNA follows: TGTGCCAGCAGCCCCCCAAGACTAGCGGGAGTGGAGACCCAGTACTTC.

This clonotype has at least ten counts. The gene calls are TRBV5-1 and TRBJ2-3; D is unresolved. The CDR3 has 11 residues. CDR1 is SGHRS, CDR2 YFSETQ, per germline. The V and J ends lost 5 bases and 4 bases respectively, with 5 bases between them. CDR3 in amino acids: CASRWADTQYF. In DNA, the CDR3 is TGCGCCAGCAGATGGGCAGATACGCAGTATTTT.

This clonotype was seen ten or more times. In nucleotides, the CDR3 is TGTGCCAGCAGTCTCCCCAATCTAGCGTTCTTCCCTAGTGAGCAGTTCTTC. Translation: CASSLPNLAFFPSEQFF. This chain links TRBV12-3 or TRBV12-4 with TRBJ2-1; D possibly corresponds to TRBD2 (6 bases). CDR3 length equals 17 residues. V shed 5 bases and J shed 9 bases, with 26 bases lying between them.

This clonotype was counted at least ten times. The chain has TRBV5-1 and TRBJ2-7; D is unclear. V was trimmed by 4 bases and J by 3 bases, leaving 11 bases between them. This CDR3 comprises 13 residues. The germline V gene has CDR1 SGHRS and CDR2 YFSETQ. CDR3 sequence: CASSANPNYEQYF. CDR3 coding DNA: TGCGCCAGCAGCGCCAACCCTAACTACGAGCAGTACTTC. Full variable domain (remainder filled in from reference TRBV5-1 and TRBJ2-7): KAGVTQTPRYLIKTRGQQVTLSCSPISGHRSVSWYQQTPGQGLQFLFEYFSETQRNKGNFPGRFSGRQFSNSRSEMNVSTLELGDSALYLCASSANPNYEQYFGPGTRLTVT.

This clonotype has at least ten counts. The chain carries TRBV6-6 and TRBJ1-1; 9 bases map to TRBD1. Germline values: CDR1 MNHNY, CDR2 SVGAGI (reference sequence). V trimming: 5 bases; J trimming: 6 bases; junction bases outside the gene matches: 19. This CDR3 comprises 18 residues. CDR3 residues: CASSITTKGQGRNAEAFF. DNA for the CDR3: TGTGCCAGCAGTATTACAACTAAGGGACAGGGCAGAAATGCTGAAGCTTTCTTT.

This clonotype was detected many times. This chain links TRBV28 with TRBJ1-4; TRBD1 matches at 9 bases. CDR3 length: 13 amino acids. Per germline, CDR1 MDHEN and CDR2 SYDVKM. V was clipped by 10 bases and J by 6 bases; unmatched bases: 6. This CDR3 reads CAISTGGDEKLFF. CDR3 sequence (DNA): TGTGCCATATCGACAGGGGGGGATGAAAAACTGTTTTTT. The whole variable domain, filled in from reference TRBV28 and TRBJ1-4, reads DVKVTQSSRYLVKRTGEKVFLECVQDMDHENMFWYRQDPGLGLRLIYFSYDVKMKEKGDIPEGYSVSREKKERFSLILESASTNQTSMYLCAISTGGDEKLFFGSGTQLSVL.

This clonotype was picked up many times. The J gene is TRBJ2-3, the V gene TRBV20-1; 8 positions agree with TRBD2. V lost 6 bases, J lost 3 bases, and 5 bases stayed unmatched. CDR1 is DFQATT and CDR2 is SNEGSKA in the germline V gene (reference sequence). CDR3 length: 13 amino acids. CDR3 loop: CSANLAGTDTQYF. The CDR3 DNA reads as TGCAGTGCGAATTTAGCGGGGACAGATACGCAGTATTTT.

This clonotype was seen many times. The rearrangement joins TRBV6-6 to TRBJ1-6; 12 bases are shared with TRBD1. This CDR3 is built from 15 residues. Per germline, CDR1 MNHNY and CDR2 SVGAGI (reference sequence). The trim removed 8 bases at V and 9 bases at J, leaving 8 bases unmatched. CDR3 sequence: CASRPGQGAGSPLHF. The CDR3 coding sequence is TGTGCCAGCCGACCGGGACAGGGGGCTGGTTCACCCCTCCACTTT.

This clonotype was picked up a small number of times. Written as DNA, the CDR3 is TGTGCCTGGAGTGAGAAAGGCCAGTCCCATGAAAAACTGTTTTTT. Its protein product is CAWSEKGQSHEKLFF. This sequence joins TRBV30 and TRBJ1-4; D is uncertain. The germline V and J ends were trimmed by 1 base and 6 bases, with 15 bases remaining between them. The CDR3 loop spans 15 amino acids. The germline V gene has CDR1 GTSNPN and CDR2 SVGIG (reference sequence).

This clonotype was observed many times. V is TRBV3-1 and J is TRBJ2-7; 7 bases agree with TRBD1. CDR3 length equals 15 residues. With V trimmed by 4 bases and J by 6 bases, 12 bases remained unmatched. Per germline, CDR1 LGHDT and CDR2 YNNKEL (reference sequence). CDR3 residues: CASSPLNTGAGEQYF. CDR3 in DNA: TGTGCCAGCAGCCCACTAAACACAGGGGCCGGCGAGCAGTACTTC.

V usage is TRBV12-3 or TRBV12-4 and J usage is TRBJ1-1, with TRBD1 matching over 7 bases. This CDR3 has 16 amino acids. Trimming at V came to 3 bases and at J to 4 bases, leaving 11 bases not matched to a gene. CDR3 DNA: TGTGCCAGCAGTTTTTCCCCTACAGGGGTGGGCACTGAAGCTTTCTTT. It yields the protein CASSFSPTGVGTEAFF.

In this sample, this clonotype turned up many times. V is TRBV5-1 and J is TRBJ2-1; 10 nucleotides align to TRBD2. This CDR3 is 14 amino acids long. The ends lost 3 bases at V and 8 bases at J; junction bases unmatched: 5. CDR1 and CDR2 from the germline V gene are SGHRS and YFSETQ. DNA of the CDR3: TGCGCCAGCAGCTGGCTAGCGGGAGAGGATGAGCAGTTCTTC. This encodes CASSWLAGEDEQFF.

Many counts were recorded for this clonotype. V gene TRBV7-3 combines with J gene TRBJ2-7; D could derive from TRBD1 or TRBD2 (6 bases each). Germline assignment: CDR1 SGHTA and CDR2 FQGTGA. This CDR3 contains 13 residues. Trimming cost V 5 bases and J 5 bases, with 13 bases left between them. DNA for the CDR3: TGTGCCAGCAGCCCCGGAGGGGGAAACGAGCAGTACTTC. Translation: CASSPGGGNEQYF.

The chain joins TRBV27 to TRBJ1-3; no firm D call. CDR1 is MNHEY and CDR2 is SMNVEV in the germline V gene (reference sequence). The germline V and J ends were trimmed by 10 bases and 1 base, with 17 bases remaining between them. The CDR3 contains 15 residues. CDR3 sequence (DNA): TGTGCCACCAGACCCTCTACTACTTCTGGAAACACCATATATTTT. It codes for CATRPSTTSGNTIYF.

This clonotype was recorded at least ten times. The chain carries TRBV6-4 and TRBJ1-6, with a weak D call TRBD1 (5 bases). Germline-derived CDR1 and CDR2 are MRHNA and SNTAGT. V dropped 3 bases and J dropped 7 bases, with 13 bases sitting between them. CDR3 length equals 15 residues. CDR3 nucleotides: TGTGCCAGCAGTGAGAGTTGGGGGAGAAATTCACCCCTCCACTTT. Residues: CASSESWGRNSPLHF.